This T cell receptor (beta chain) originates from a study of radiotherapy plus CTLA-4 blockade in lung cancer. Across the whole study: Disease control reached about 28%, with objective responses in over 15%.

About this clone: Its antigen is not identified.

Ipilimumab CTLA-4 blockade and focal radiation were given to patients with chemo-refractory metastatic non-small-cell lung cancer. Generated by immunoSEQ multiplex PCR, the TCRdb table keeps only in-frame clones and is missing some. The sample contains tens of thousands of clones, about 80% of which appear only once. Study results and caveats: Expansion in blood of tumor-derived TCR clones was seen after radiotherapy plus ipilimumab.

The V end was cut by 1 base, the J end by 3 bases, with 12 bases between. This CDR3 is built from 15 residues. Germline V gene lookup returns CDR1 LNHDA and CDR2 SQIVND (reference sequence). J is TRBJ1-1 and V is TRBV19; no definite D call. The sequencing here drew on peripheral blood, taken from a patient treated with radiotherapy plus ipilimumab. This TCR was sampled from a human donor with non-small cell lung cancer who had a complete response to radiotherapy plus ipilimumab. The CDR3 protein is CASSIGTLRDTEAFF. In nucleotides, the CDR3 is TGTGCCAGTAGTATAGGAACACTACGGGACACTGAAGCTTTCTTT.